These 22 T cell receptor beta chains share one sample of origin, sequenced in a study of CD8+CD57+ T cells in acquired aplastic anemia. Before being chosen for sequencing, patients had shown CD8+CD57+ cell expansion by flow cytometry. TCR beta VDJ and CDR3 were profiled, and genomic DNA was the template. A single record per CDR3 protein comes from TCRdb applying MiXCR to the reads. This repertoire shows approximately 300,000 distinct CDR3 sequences, 56% found once; its top ten account for roughly 1.3%. Material: sorted CD4+, CD8+, or CD8+CD57+ T cells (not recorded which) from PBMCs. The receptors were gathered from a human donor with aplastic anemia.

Concerning this clonotype itself: At one end, the junction sequence differs from germline, possibly due to a read error. CDR3 amino acids: CASSLDGEAFF. The CDR3, as DNA: TGCGCCAGCAGCTTGGACGGCGAAGCTTTCTTT. The gene calls are TRBV7-3 and TRBJ1-1, with no clear D. The V gene's germline CDR1 is SGHTA and CDR2 FQGTGA. CDR3 length equals 11 residues.

The CDR3 coding sequence is TGCAGCGTTGAAGTCGGCGAGGACAGACTCTACGAGCAGTACTTC. This sequence encodes CSVEVGEDRLYEQYF. The chain links TRBV29-1 to TRBJ2-7, with D maybe TRBD1 (6 bases). The CDR3 consists of 15 residues. In germline, CDR1 is SQVTM, CDR2 ANQGSEA. The V end was cut by 1 base, the J end by 3 bases, with 16 bases between.

V is TRBV20-1 and J is TRBJ2-7; D gene unclear. Trimming stripped 5 bases from V and 4 bases from J, with 18 bases between. CDR1 is DFQATT and CDR2 is SNEGSKA in the germline V gene (reference sequence). There are 14 residues in the CDR3. The CDR3 nucleotides are TGCAGTGCTGCCCCTAGTATCGAGATGTACGAGCAGTACTTC. Translated: CSAAPSIEMYEQYF.

The chain is built from TRBV10-3 and TRBJ1-5, with a possible D match to TRBD1 (6 bases). The CDR3 runs 16 residues. V gave up 0 bases and J gave up 1 base, with 10 bases separating them. Germline CDR1 is ENHRY and CDR2 is SYGVKD. The CDR3 coding sequence is TGTGCCATCAGTGAGTCTGGGGGCGCGAGCAATCAGCCCCAGCATTTT. This encodes CAISESGGASNQPQHF.

The rearrangement links TRBV20-1 to TRBJ1-5; D gene ambiguous. Trimming cost V 1 base and J 5 bases, with 6 bases left between them. CDR1 and CDR2 from the germline V gene are DFQATT and SNEGSKA (reference sequence). The CDR3 has 12 residues. CDR3 sequence reads: CSARAGDQPQHF. The CDR3 DNA is TGCAGTGCTAGAGCTGGTGATCAGCCCCAGCATTTT.

This clonotype was counted between two and nine times. The CDR3 loop reads CSAFRGYEQYF. CDR3 sequence (DNA): TGCAGTGCGTTCAGGGGCTACGAGCAGTACTTC. This chain uses TRBV20-1 with TRBJ2-7; weak D call: TRBD1 (6 bases). Germline assignment: CDR1 DFQATT and CDR2 SNEGSKA (reference sequence). The V end lost 6 bases, the J end lost 3 bases, and 9 bases lay between the germline ends. The CDR3 runs 11 residues.

There are many counts of this clonotype. The gene calls are TRBV3-1 and TRBJ1-1, with a weak D call TRBD1 (5 bases). Germline V CDR1 and CDR2: LGHDT, YNNKEL (reference sequence). Trimming took 4 bases from V and 9 from J, leaving 18 bases between them. CDR3 length: 14 residues. In DNA form, the CDR3 reads TGTGCCAGCAGCCCCGGGACCTTATATCGACAAGCTTTCTTT. This sequence encodes CASSPGTLYRQAFF.

The V call is TRBV2, the J call TRBJ1-1, with D uncertain. Germline V gene data show CDR1 as SNHLY and CDR2 as FYNNEI. CDR3 size: 13 residues. Trimming pared 11 bases from V and 1 base from J, leaving 14 bases between. The CDR3 coding sequence is TGTGCCCGTCGGACGCAGACGAACACTGAAGCTTTCTTT. Translated, it gives CARRTQTNTEAFF.

This clonotype appeared a few times. The chain couples TRBV20-1 to TRBJ2-5; no clear D. Germline CDR1 and CDR2: DFQATT and SNEGSKA (reference sequence). CDR3 length: 12 residues. V lost 3 bases to trimming and J lost 3 bases, with 8 bases between them. CDR3 DNA: TGCAGTGCTAGGGAACCCGAAGAGACCCAGTACTTC. Translating gives CSAREPEETQYF.

This clonotype was counted at least ten times. In nucleotides, the CDR3 is TGCAGTGCTAGAGGATGGAGCTCACCCCTCCACTTT. Protein: CSARGWSSPLHF. The rearrangement links TRBV20-1 to TRBJ1-6; D is undetermined. Germline CDR1 reads DFQATT; CDR2 reads SNEGSKA (reference sequence). Trimming took off 1 base at V and 10 bases at J, with 8 bases between the two ends. There are 12 residues in the CDR3.

The chain couples TRBV29-1 to TRBJ1-2; 9 bases fit TRBD1. The trim removed 6 bases at V and 2 bases at J, leaving 13 bases unmatched. This CDR3 region has 16 residues. Per the germline V gene, CDR1 is SQVTM and CDR2 is ANQGSEA. Written as DNA, the CDR3 is TGCAGCGTCGCCGGGACAGGGATGCGCGACAACTATGGCTACACCTTC. Translating gives CSVAGTGMRDNYGYTF.

This sequence joins TRBV19 and TRBJ1-4; 8 nucleotides line up with TRBD1. Germline CDR1 LNHDA, CDR2 SQIVND (reference sequence). Trimming took 8 bases from V and 5 from J; bases not matched to a gene: 7. This CDR3 spans 14 amino acids. CDR3 nucleotide sequence: TGTGCCAGTGTTTATGGACAGGGAAATGAAAAACTGTTTTTT. Amino acid sequence: CASVYGQGNEKLFF.

Many counts were recorded for this clonotype. This rearrangement joins TRBV5-1 to TRBJ1-2; TRBD1 matches 12 bases. In germline, CDR1 is SGHRS, CDR2 YFSETQ. The CDR3 spans 14 residues. Unmatched junction bases numbered 5, after V lost 4 bases and J lost 7 bases. CDR3 nucleotides: TGCGCCAGCAGCCGGGACAGGGGGCTGGTTGGCTACACCTTC. Its translation: CASSRDRGLVGYTF. Full variable domain (rest looked up from reference TRBV5-1 and TRBJ1-2): KAGVTQTPRYLIKTRGQQVTLSCSPISGHRSVSWYQQTPGQGLQFLFEYFSETQRNKGNFPGRFSGRQFSNSRSEMNVSTLELGDSALYLCASSRDRGLVGYTFGSGTRLTVV.

This clonotype was counted a few times. The chain employs TRBV12-3 or TRBV12-4 and TRBJ2-1; 12 nucleotides line up with TRBD1. With 6 bases clipped from V and 12 bases from J, the junction kept 9 bases outside the gene matches. The CDR3 contains 14 residues. CDR3 residues: CASRPGQGAGGQFF. For the CDR3, the DNA is TGTGCCAGCAGGCCGGGACAGGGGGCTGGTGGGCAGTTCTTC.

In the case of this clonotype: The conserved phenylalanine or tryptophan is not found at the CDR3 terminus, so this likely reflects a read error. The chain couples TRBV9 to TRBJ2-7; 11 nucleotides line up with TRBD1. There are 14 residues in the CDR3. V was clipped by 4 bases and J by 4 bases; unmatched bases: 4. Germline CDR1 is SGDLS and CDR2 is YYNGEE. The chain's CDR3 is CASSKGQGAYEQYS. Here the CDR3 DNA reads TGTGCCAGCAGCAAAGGACAGGGGGCTTACGAGCAGTACTCC.

V is TRBV19 and J is TRBJ2-7; 7 bases fit TRBD2. The V gene's germline CDR1 is LNHDA and CDR2 SQIVND (reference sequence). V shed 1 base and J 2 bases; nucleotides not matched to a gene: 5. CDR3 length: 15 residues. The CDR3 region has the DNA TGTGCCAGTAGTATAGCCCAGCGGGAAACCTACGAGCAGTACTTC. Translated: CASSIAQRETYEQYF.

This clonotype was observed a few times. The chain recombines TRBV7-3 with TRBJ1-1; TRBD1 matches at 8 bases. The CDR3 is made up of 14 amino acids. V shed 6 bases, J shed 5 bases, and the junction held 8 bases outside the gene matches. Germline V CDR1 and CDR2: SGHTA, FQGTGA. Here the CDR3 reads CASSNSGGLTEAFF. CDR3 DNA: TGTGCCAGCAGTAACTCAGGGGGCTTAACTGAAGCTTTCTTT.

The chain carries TRBV10-3 and TRBJ1-6, with TRBD1 matching over 7 bases. In germline, CDR1 is ENHRY, CDR2 SYGVKD. J lost 4 bases, V lost 11 bases, and 11 bases had no gene match. The CDR3 is 15 amino acids. CDR3 amino acids: CAGTVGDRYNSPLHF. As DNA, the CDR3 is TGTGCCGGCACAGTAGGGGACAGATATAATTCACCCCTCCACTTT.

The chain has TRBV19 and TRBJ1-4; D is ambiguous. V lost 2 bases, J lost 8 bases, and 6 bases lay in between. This CDR3 spans 12 amino acids. Germline assignment: CDR1 LNHDA and CDR2 SQIVND (reference sequence). CDR3 nucleotides: TGTGCCAGTAGTATACGTGGGGAAAAACTGTTTTTT. This translates into CASSIRGEKLFF. Looking up the rest from reference TRBV19 and TRBJ1-4 gives the full variable domain: DGGITQSPKYLFRKEGQNVTLSCEQNLNHDAMYWYRQDPGQGLRLIYYSQIVNDFQKGDIAEGYSVSREKKESFPLTVTSAQKNPTAFYLCASSIRGEKLFFGSGTQLSVL.

In this sample, this clonotype turned up many times. The chain links TRBV20-1 to TRBJ2-7; TRBD2 aligns across 11 bases. This CDR3 region has 14 residues. J lost 6 bases, V lost 2 bases, and 6 bases had no gene match. Germline-derived CDR1 and CDR2 are DFQATT and SNEGSKA (reference sequence). The CDR3 DNA sequence: TGCAGTGCTAGATTTATAGCGGGGGGGCGCGAGCAGTACTTC. Translated: CSARFIAGGREQYF.

This clonotype occurred once. This chain uses TRBV20-1 with TRBJ1-1; D is ambiguous. Germline V CDR1 and CDR2: DFQATT, SNEGSKA (reference sequence). This CDR3 has 12 residues. The V and J ends lost 3 bases and 3 bases respectively, with 8 bases between them. The CDR3 spells CSASSGDTEAFF. The CDR3 DNA reads TGCAGTGCTAGCTCCGGGGACACTGAAGCTTTCTTT.

This clonotype was recorded at least ten times. The V call is TRBV4-2, the J call TRBJ1-5, with D perhaps matching TRBD1 (6 bases). In germline, CDR1 is LGHNA, CDR2 YNFKEQ. The CDR3 extends over 16 amino acids. V was trimmed by 1 base and J by 4 bases, leaving 14 bases between them. The CDR3 here is CASSQVPDSSNQPQHF. DNA of the CDR3: TGTGCCAGCAGCCAAGTACCGGACAGCTCGAATCAGCCCCAGCATTTT.